The 14 T cell receptor beta chains given below trace back to one sample, sequenced in a study of early T cells in non-severe SARS-CoV-2 infection (dated by TCRdb to about 2021). The library was made by 5' RACE. Sequencing took place on a NextSeq 500. TCRdb reanalyzed the raw reads on its own, using fastp at Q25 for trimming and MiXCR for clone calling, and kept in-frame beta chains. CDR3 protein sequences are deduplicated, and each keeps its most common genes and DNA. Across this sample there are over 85,000 distinct CDR3 sequences, with around 12% seen only once. In total, the top ten clones hold approximately 4% of the sample. The sample here was whole blood, taken at baseline. These receptors all come from an adult who was a healthcare worker with PCR-confirmed SARS-CoV-2 infection or an uninfected control (not recorded which).

CDR3 bases: TGTGCCAGCAGCCAAGATTTCGAGCGGGGGGGCGATGAGCAGTTCTTC. It is translated as CASSQDFERGGDEQFF. This sequence joins TRBV3-1 and TRBJ2-1, with 10 nucleotides matching TRBD2. V lost 0 bases to trimming and J lost 8 bases; unmatched junction nucleotides: 7. Germline V gene sequence: CDR1 LGHDT, CDR2 YNNKEL (reference sequence). CDR3 length equals 16 residues.

The V call is TRBV7-3, the J call TRBJ1-1; D is unclear. Germline CDR1 reads SGHTA; CDR2 reads FQGTGA. The CDR3 extends over 13 amino acids. V was cut by 4 bases and J by 3 bases, with 9 bases left in between. In DNA form, the CDR3 reads TGTGCCAGCAGCTCCCGGAGGGACACTGAAGCTTTCTTT. This gives the protein CASSSRRDTEAFF. The whole variable domain, remainder taken from reference TRBV7-3 and TRBJ1-1, is GAGVSQTPSNKVTEKGKYVELRCDPISGHTALYWYRQSLGQGPEFLIYFQGTGAADDSGLPNDRFFAVRPEGSVSTLKIQRTERGDSAVYLCASSSRRDTEAFFGQGTRLTVV.

The CDR3 loop is CASSLRGTNNEQFF. DNA of the CDR3: TGTGCCAGCAGTTTGAGGGGAACGAACAATGAGCAGTTCTTC. The chain has TRBV27 and TRBJ2-1; D might be TRBD1 or TRBD2, each matching 5 bases. Trimming removed 3 bases at V and 5 bases at J, with 11 bases between. This CDR3 comprises 14 residues. CDR1 is MNHEY and CDR2 is SMNVEV in the germline V gene (reference sequence).

This clonotype was seen a handful of times. The V call is TRBV11-2, the J call TRBJ1-1; 9 positions agree with TRBD1. CDR1 is SGHAT, CDR2 FQNNGV, per germline. The CDR3 extends over 13 amino acids. Trimming removed 5 bases from V and 4 bases from J; junction bases left unmatched: 2. CDR3 protein: CASSEQGATEAFF. CDR3 bases: TGTGCCAGCAGCGAACAGGGGGCCACTGAAGCTTTCTTT. Using reference TRBV11-2 and TRBJ1-1 for the parts outside the CDR3, the full variable domain is EAGVAQSPRYKIIEKRQSVAFWCNPISGHATLYWYQQILGQGPKLLIQFQNNGVVDDSQLPKDRFSAERLKGVDSTLKIQPAKLEDSAVYLCASSEQGATEAFFGQGTRLTVV.

This clonotype showed up many times. The chain is built from TRBV29-1 and TRBJ2-4; D is uncertain. V gave up 4 bases and J gave up 0 bases, with 4 bases separating them. Germline loops: CDR1 SQVTM, CDR2 ANQGSEA. The CDR3 consists of 12 residues. CDR3 bases: TGCAGCGTTGGCGTAGCCAAAAACATTCAGTACTTC. Translated: CSVGVAKNIQYF. The full variable domain, rest sourced from reference TRBV29-1 and TRBJ2-4, is SAVISQKPSRDICQRGTSLTIQCQVDSQVTMMFWYRQQPGQSLTLIATANQGSEATYESGFVIDKFPISRPNLTFSTLTVSNMSPEDSSIYLCSVGVAKNIQYFGAGTRLSVL.

The sample holds one count of this clonotype. The chain joins TRBV24-1 to TRBJ2-1; D is uncertain. This CDR3 region has 13 residues. Trimming left V 3 bases short and J 3 bases short, with 5 bases between. CDR1 and CDR2 from the germline V gene are KGHDR and SFDVKD. DNA of the CDR3: TGTGCCACCAGTGATGGTCACTACAATGAGCAGTTCTTC. Amino acid sequence: CATSDGHYNEQFF.

The V call is TRBV5-1, the J call TRBJ1-2; 7 bases agree with TRBD1. In germline, CDR1 is SGHRS, CDR2 YFSETQ. V lost 0 bases to trimming and J lost 5 bases; unmatched junction nucleotides: 10. The CDR3 loop spans 16 amino acids. The CDR3 coding sequence is TGCGCCAGCAGCTTGGCGGGACAGACCTTTAGATATGGCTACACCTTC. The encoded protein is CASSLAGQTFRYGYTF.

The sample holds many counts of this clonotype. The rearrangement links TRBV5-4 to TRBJ1-2; tentatively, D is TRBD1 (5 bases). CDR1 is SGHNT, CDR2 YYREEE, per germline (reference sequence). The V gene lost 0 bases and the J gene lost 3 bases, with 15 bases spanning the gap. CDR3 length: 16 amino acids. The CDR3 DNA follows: TGTGCCAGCAGCTTGGGTCCGGGGCCGGAGTACTATGGCTACACCTTC. Residues: CASSLGPGPEYYGYTF.

The chain has TRBV6-1 and TRBJ2-5, with D hard to call. V was clipped by 9 bases and J by 3 bases, with 11 bases between them. The CDR3 covers 12 residues. The germline V gene has CDR1 MNHNS and CDR2 SASEGT. CDR3 sequence reads: CASWWSEETQYF. The CDR3 DNA follows: TGTGCCAGTTGGTGGAGTGAAGAGACCCAGTACTTC.

Many counts were recorded for this clonotype. The chain uses TRBV20-1 and TRBJ2-1, with unresolved D. This CDR3 is 11 amino acids long. V was cut by 3 bases and J by 6 bases, with 6 bases left in between. Germline values: CDR1 DFQATT, CDR2 SNEGSKA (reference sequence). The CDR3 region is CSARPRNEQFF. As DNA, the CDR3 is TGCAGTGCTAGGCCTCGCAATGAGCAGTTCTTC.

This clonotype has just a few counts. CDR3 nucleotides: TGTGCCAGCAGTTTCTTACCCCGACTAGCGGGGGCTACAGATACGCAGTATTTT. It is translated as CASSFLPRLAGATDTQYF. The chain links TRBV27 to TRBJ2-3; the match to TRBD2 covers 12 bases. The CDR3 has 18 amino acids. The V gene's germline CDR1 is MNHEY and CDR2 SMNVEV (reference sequence). V gave up 3 bases and J gave up 3 bases; unmatched junction bases: 10.

V is TRBV29-1 and J is TRBJ1-2, with D unresolved. The CDR3 spans 12 residues. V was clipped by 6 bases and J by 3 bases, with 11 bases between them. Germline V CDR1 and CDR2: SQVTM, ANQGSEA. CDR3 nucleotides: TGCAGCGTCCCCAAGGAGTACTATGGCTACACCTTC. Its protein product is CSVPKEYYGYTF.

A note on this clonotype: One end of the junction is discordant with germline, which a read error may explain. V is TRBV5-4 and J is TRBJ2-7; D is perhaps TRBD1 or TRBD2 (5 bases each). Per the germline V gene, CDR1 is SGHNT and CDR2 is YYREEE (reference sequence). The CDR3 has 13 residues. CDR3 loop: CGSSLRGVYEQYF. For the CDR3, the DNA is TGTGGCAGCAGCTTGAGAGGGGTCTACGAGCAGTACTTC.

This clonotype was counted a few times. The rearrangement links TRBV3-1 to TRBJ1-1; possible D gene TRBD1, 6 bases. The CDR3 is made up of 14 amino acids. Looked up from germline, CDR1 is LGHDT and CDR2 is YNNKEL (reference sequence). The V and J ends lost 6 bases and 0 bases respectively, with 11 bases between them. DNA of the CDR3: TGTGCCAGCAGTCAGGGGCGGCTGAACACTGAAGCTTTCTTT. It specifies CASSQGRLNTEAFF.